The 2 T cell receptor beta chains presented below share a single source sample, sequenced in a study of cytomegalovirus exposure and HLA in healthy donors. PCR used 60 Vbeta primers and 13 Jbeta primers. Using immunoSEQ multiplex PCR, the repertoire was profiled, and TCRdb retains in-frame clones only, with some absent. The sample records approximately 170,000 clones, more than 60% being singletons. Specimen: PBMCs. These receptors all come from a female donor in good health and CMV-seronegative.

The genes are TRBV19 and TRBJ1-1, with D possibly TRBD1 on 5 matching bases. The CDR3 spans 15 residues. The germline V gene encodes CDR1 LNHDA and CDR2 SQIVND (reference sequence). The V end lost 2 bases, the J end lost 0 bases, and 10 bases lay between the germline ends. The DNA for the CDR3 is TGTGCCAGTAGTATAAACGCAGGGTTGAACACTGAAGCTTTCTTT. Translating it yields CASSINAGLNTEAFF.

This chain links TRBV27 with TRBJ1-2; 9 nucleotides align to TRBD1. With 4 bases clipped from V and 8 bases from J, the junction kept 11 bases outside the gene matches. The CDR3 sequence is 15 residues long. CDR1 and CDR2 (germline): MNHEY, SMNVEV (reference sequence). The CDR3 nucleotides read TGTGCCAGCAGTTCCTACAGGGGGCCCACGGAGGGCTACACCTTC. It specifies CASSSYRGPTEGYTF.